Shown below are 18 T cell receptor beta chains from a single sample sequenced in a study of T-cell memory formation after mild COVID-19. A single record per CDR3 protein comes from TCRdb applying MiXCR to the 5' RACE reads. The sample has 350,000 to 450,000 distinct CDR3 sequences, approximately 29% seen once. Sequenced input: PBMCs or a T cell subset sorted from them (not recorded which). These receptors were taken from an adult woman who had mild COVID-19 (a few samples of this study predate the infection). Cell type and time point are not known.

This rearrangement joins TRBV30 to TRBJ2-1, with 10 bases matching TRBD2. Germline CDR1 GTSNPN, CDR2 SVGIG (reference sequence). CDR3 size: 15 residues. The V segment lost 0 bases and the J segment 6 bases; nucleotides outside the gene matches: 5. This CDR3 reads CAWSVGLAGVNEQFF. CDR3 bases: TGTGCCTGGAGTGTAGGGCTAGCGGGAGTCAATGAGCAGTTCTTC.

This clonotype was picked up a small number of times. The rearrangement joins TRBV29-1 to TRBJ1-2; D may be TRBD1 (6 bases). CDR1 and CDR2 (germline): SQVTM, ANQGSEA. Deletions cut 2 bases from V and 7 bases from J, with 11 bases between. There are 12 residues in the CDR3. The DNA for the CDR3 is TGCAGCGTTGAACCGGGACACGGTGGCTACACCTTC. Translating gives CSVEPGHGGYTF.

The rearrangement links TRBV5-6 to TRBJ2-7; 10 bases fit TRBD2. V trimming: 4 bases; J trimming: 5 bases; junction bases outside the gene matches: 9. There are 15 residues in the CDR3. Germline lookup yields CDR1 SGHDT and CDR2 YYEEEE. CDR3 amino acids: CASSAGLAVIHEQYF. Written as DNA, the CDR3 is TGTGCCAGCAGCGCCGGACTAGCGGTTATCCACGAGCAGTACTTC.

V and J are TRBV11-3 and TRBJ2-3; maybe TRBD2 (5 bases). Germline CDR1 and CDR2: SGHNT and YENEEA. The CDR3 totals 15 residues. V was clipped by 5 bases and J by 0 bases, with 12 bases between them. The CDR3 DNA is TGTGCCAGCAGCATGGACTCGCACAGCACAGATACGCAGTATTTT. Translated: CASSMDSHSTDTQYF. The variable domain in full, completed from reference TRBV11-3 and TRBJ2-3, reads EAGVVQSPRYKIIEKKQPVAFWCNPISGHNTLYWYLQNLGQGPELLIRYENEEAVDDSQLPKDRFSAERLKGVDSTLKIQPAELGDSAVYLCASSMDSHSTDTQYFGPGTRLTVL.

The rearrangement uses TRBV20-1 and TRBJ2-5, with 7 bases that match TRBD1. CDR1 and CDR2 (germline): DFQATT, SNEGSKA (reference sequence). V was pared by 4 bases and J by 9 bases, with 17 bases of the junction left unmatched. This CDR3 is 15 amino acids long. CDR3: CSAIAPGQTFQAQYF. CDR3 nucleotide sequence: TGCAGTGCTATAGCCCCGGGACAGACGTTTCAGGCCCAGTACTTC.

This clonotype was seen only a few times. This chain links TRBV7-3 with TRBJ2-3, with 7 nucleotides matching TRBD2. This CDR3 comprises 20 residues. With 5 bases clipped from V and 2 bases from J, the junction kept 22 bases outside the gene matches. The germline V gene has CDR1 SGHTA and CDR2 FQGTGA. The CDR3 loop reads CASSPRGRGLRDYHTDTQYF. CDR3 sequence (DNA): TGTGCCAGCAGCCCCCGGGGTAGGGGACTACGGGACTACCACACAGATACGCAGTATTTT.

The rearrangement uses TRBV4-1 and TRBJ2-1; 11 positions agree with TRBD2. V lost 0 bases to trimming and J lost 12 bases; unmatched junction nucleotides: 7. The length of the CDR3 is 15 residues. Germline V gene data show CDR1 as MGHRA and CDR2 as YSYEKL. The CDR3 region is CASSQDSGGAAAQFF. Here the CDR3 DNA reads TGCGCCAGCAGCCAAGATAGCGGGGGGGCCGCTGCGCAGTTCTTC.

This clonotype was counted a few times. CDR3 coding DNA: TGTGCCAGCAGTCCGCAGGGTCGGGATACGCAGTATTTT. Its protein product is CASSPQGRDTQYF. The chain joins TRBV12-3 or TRBV12-4 to TRBJ2-3; the D gene is possibly TRBD1 (5 bases). This CDR3 comprises 13 residues. V was cut by 5 bases and J by 6 bases, with 12 bases left in between.

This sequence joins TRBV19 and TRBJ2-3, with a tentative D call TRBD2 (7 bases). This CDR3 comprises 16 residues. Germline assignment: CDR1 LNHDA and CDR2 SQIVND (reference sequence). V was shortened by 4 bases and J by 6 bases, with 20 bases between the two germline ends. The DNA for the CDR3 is TGTGCCAGTAGTACCCCCCATGCGGGGGCGCACGATACGCAGTATTTT. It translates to CASSTPHAGAHDTQYF.

CDR3 protein: CASSLAGTSFNEQFF. The CDR3 DNA follows: TGTGCCAGCAGTTTAGCGGGGACTAGTTTTAATGAGCAGTTCTTC. V is TRBV12-3 or TRBV12-4 and J is TRBJ2-1; 8 positions agree with TRBD2. The length of the CDR3 is 15 residues. With 0 bases clipped from V and 7 bases from J, the junction kept 5 bases outside the gene matches.

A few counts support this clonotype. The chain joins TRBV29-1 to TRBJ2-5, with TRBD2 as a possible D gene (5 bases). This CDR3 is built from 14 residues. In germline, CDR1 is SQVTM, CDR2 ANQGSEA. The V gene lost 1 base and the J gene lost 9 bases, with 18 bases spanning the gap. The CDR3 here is CSVEVTGIQRAQYF. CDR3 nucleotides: TGCAGCGTTGAAGTTACGGGGATCCAGAGAGCCCAGTACTTC.

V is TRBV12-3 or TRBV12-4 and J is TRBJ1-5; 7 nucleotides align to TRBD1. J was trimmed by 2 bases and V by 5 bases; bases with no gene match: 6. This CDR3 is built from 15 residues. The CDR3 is CASSPDRVGNQPQHF. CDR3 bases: TGTGCCAGCAGTCCCGACAGGGTAGGCAATCAGCCCCAGCATTTT.

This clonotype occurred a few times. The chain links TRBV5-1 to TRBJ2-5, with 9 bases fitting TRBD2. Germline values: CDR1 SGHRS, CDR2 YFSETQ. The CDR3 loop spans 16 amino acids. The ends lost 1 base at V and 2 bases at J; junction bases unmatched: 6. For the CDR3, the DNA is TGCGCCAGCAGCTTGTTGGTTAGCGGGGGTCAAGAGACCCAGTACTTC. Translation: CASSLLVSGGQETQYF.

The CDR3 loop is CASSSPSEGPNYGYTF. DNA of the CDR3: TGTGCCAGCAGCTCCCCGTCGGAAGGACCTAACTATGGCTACACCTTC. V and J are TRBV7-9 and TRBJ1-2; D uncertain. The germline V gene has CDR1 SEHNR and CDR2 FQNEAQ (reference sequence). The CDR3 length is 16 residues. V gave up 4 bases and J gave up 0 bases, with 15 bases separating them.

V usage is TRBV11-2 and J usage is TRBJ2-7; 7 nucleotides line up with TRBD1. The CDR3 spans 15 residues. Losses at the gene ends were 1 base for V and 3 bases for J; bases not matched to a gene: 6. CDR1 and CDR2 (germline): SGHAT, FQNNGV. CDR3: CASSLGPGQSYEQYF. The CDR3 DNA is TGTGCCAGCAGCTTAGGCCCGGGACAGAGCTACGAGCAGTACTTC.

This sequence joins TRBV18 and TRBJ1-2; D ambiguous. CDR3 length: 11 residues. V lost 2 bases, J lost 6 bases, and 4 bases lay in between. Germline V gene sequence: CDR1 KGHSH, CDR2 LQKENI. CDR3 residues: CASSPVDGYTF. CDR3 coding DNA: TGTGCCAGCTCACCAGTTGATGGCTACACCTTC.

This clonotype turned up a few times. CDR3 nucleotide sequence: TGTGCCAGCAGCCCCCGGGACACAGGCACAGATACGCAGTATTTT. Its translation is CASSPRDTGTDTQYF. The chain employs TRBV7-9 and TRBJ2-3, with D tentatively TRBD1 (6 bases). Trimming left V 5 bases short and J 1 base short, with 13 bases between. This CDR3 spans 15 amino acids. CDR1 SEHNR and CDR2 FQNEAQ come from the germline V gene (reference sequence).

CDR3 sequence (DNA): TGTGCCAGCAGCTTAAAACTAGCGGGTTTCAATGAGCAGTTCTTC. Translated: CASSLKLAGFNEQFF. The V gene is TRBV7-3, the J gene TRBJ2-1; 9 bases align to TRBD2. Germline values: CDR1 SGHTA, CDR2 FQGTGA. This CDR3 is built from 15 residues. Trimming at V came to 1 base and at J to 6 bases, leaving 4 bases not matched to a gene.